Shown below are 5 T cell receptor beta chains from a single sample sequenced in a study of blood T cell repertoires in COVID-19. Sequencing was performed with immunoSEQ multiplex PCR; in TCRdb, only in-frame clones are kept and a portion is missing. The table lists around 200,000 clones, about 87% of them singletons. Sequencing was performed on PBMCs or T cells enriched from blood (not recorded which). These receptors were taken from a woman in her 30s who had recovered from COVID-19.

This clone was observed once. This chain links TRBV15 with TRBJ1-1, with D possibly being TRBD1 (6 bases). The germline CDR1 and CDR2 sequences are LNHNV and YYDKDF (reference sequence). V dropped 0 bases and J dropped 3 bases, with 8 bases sitting between them. The CDR3 extends over 14 amino acids. The CDR3 DNA reads TGTGCCACCAGCAGAGATTGGGGGCACACTGAAGCTTTCTTT. Translating gives CATSRDWGHTEAFF.

V and J are TRBV19 and TRBJ2-1; 7 bases map to TRBD2. The CDR3 covers 14 residues. Germline-derived CDR1 and CDR2 are LNHDA and SQIVND (reference sequence). V lost 5 bases and J lost 7; bases outside the gene matches: 8. This chain's CDR3 is CASSPSAGKNEQFF. In nucleotides, the CDR3 is TGTGCCAGTAGTCCTTCAGCGGGGAAGAATGAGCAGTTCTTC.

V is TRBV4-3 and J is TRBJ1-5; 8 positions agree with TRBD1. Germline V CDR1 and CDR2: LGHNA, YSLEER. J was trimmed by 5 bases and V by 0 bases; bases with no gene match: 6. CDR3 length: 16 amino acids. The CDR3 bases are TGCGCCAGCAGCCAAGATCAGGGGGCAGAGTATCAGCCCCAGCATTTT. It codes for CASSQDQGAEYQPQHF.

The chain uses TRBV6-5 and TRBJ1-4, with D uncertain. Trimming cost V 10 bases and J 0 bases, with 12 bases left between them. The CDR3 has 14 amino acids. Germline-derived CDR1 and CDR2 are MNHEY and SVGAGI. Here the CDR3 DNA reads TGTGCCACCTCGTGGGCTGCAACTAATGAAAAACTGTTTTTT. Protein: CATSWAATNEKLFF.

The V gene is TRBV4-3, the J gene TRBJ2-1; D perhaps matches TRBD2 (5 bases). The CDR3 totals 15 residues. Germline V CDR1 and CDR2: LGHNA, YSLEER. The V and J ends lost 0 bases and 3 bases respectively, with 9 bases between them. The CDR3 DNA is TGCGCCAGCAGCCAAGATCGGGGTCTCTACAATGAGCAGTTCTTC. Encoded protein: CASSQDRGLYNEQFF.